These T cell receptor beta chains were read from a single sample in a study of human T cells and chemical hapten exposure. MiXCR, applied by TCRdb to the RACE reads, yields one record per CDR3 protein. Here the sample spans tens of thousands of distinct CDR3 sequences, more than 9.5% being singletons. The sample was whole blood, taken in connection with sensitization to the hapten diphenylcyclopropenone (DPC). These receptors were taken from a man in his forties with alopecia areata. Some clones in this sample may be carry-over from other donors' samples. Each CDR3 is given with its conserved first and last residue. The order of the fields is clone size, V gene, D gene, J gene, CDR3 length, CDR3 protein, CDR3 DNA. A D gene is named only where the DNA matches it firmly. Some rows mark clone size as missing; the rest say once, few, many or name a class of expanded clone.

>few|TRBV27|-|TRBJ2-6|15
CASSLLAAGANVLTF
TGTGCCAGCAGCCTTTTGGCGGCTGGGGCCAACGTCCTGACTTTC
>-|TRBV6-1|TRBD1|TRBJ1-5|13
CASDRGRNQPQHF
TGTGCCAGCGACAGGGGAAGGAATCAGCCCCAGCATTTT
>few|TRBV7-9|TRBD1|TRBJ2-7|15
CASSSPGTGRHEQYF
TGTGCCAGCAGCTCCCCCGGGACAGGGAGGCACGAGCAGTACTTC
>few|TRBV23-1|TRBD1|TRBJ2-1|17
CASSQSRAGGRYNEQFF
TGCGCCAGCAGTCAAAGTAGAGCAGGGGGCCGCTACAATGAGCAGTTCTTC
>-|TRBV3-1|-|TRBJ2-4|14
CASSQLSRGNIQYF
TGTGCCAGCAGCCAACTCAGTCGCGGAAACATTCAGTACTTC
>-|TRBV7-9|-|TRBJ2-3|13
CASIRTGWNTQYF
TGTGCCAGCATCCGCACGGGTTGGAATACGCAGTATTTT
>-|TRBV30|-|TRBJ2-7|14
CTWNPPGITYEQYF
TGTACCTGGAATCCCCCCGGAATAACCTACGAGCAGTACTTC
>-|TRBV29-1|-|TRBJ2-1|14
CSVDSRSSYNEQFF
TGCAGCGTTGATTCCAGGAGCTCCTACAATGAGCAGTTCTTC
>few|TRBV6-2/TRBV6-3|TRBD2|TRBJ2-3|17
CASSFSPSGDSTDTQYF
TGTGCCAGCAGTTTTTCCCCTAGCGGAGATAGCACAGATACGCAGTATTTT
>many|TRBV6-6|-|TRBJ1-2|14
CASREMTQGYGYTF
TGTGCCAGCAGGGAGATGACACAGGGCTATGGCTACACCTTC
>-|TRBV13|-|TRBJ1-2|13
CASRLSGNYGYTF
TGTGCCAGCAGATTATCAGGGAACTATGGCTACACCTTC
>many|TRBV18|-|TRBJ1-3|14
CASTGAYSGNTIYF
TGTGCCAGCACGGGGGCTTACTCTGGAAACACCATATATTTT
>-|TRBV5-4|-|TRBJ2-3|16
CASSIGQGGRSDTQYF
TGTGCCAGCAGCATCGGGCAGGGGGGGAGGTCAGATACGCAGTATTTT
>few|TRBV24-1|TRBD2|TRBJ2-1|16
CATSDRTSGEANEQFF
TGTGCCACCAGTGATCGTACTAGCGGGGAGGCCAATGAGCAGTTCTTC
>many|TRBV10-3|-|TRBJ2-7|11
CAISELYEQYF
TGTGCCATCAGTGAGTTGTACGAGCAGTACTTC
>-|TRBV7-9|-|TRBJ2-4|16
CASSLEGTLAKNIQYF
TGTGCCAGCAGCTTAGAAGGGACCCTGGCCAAAAACATTCAGTACTTC
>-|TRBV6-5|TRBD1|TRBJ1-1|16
CASSFGTGVEGTEAFF
TGTGCCAGCAGTTTTGGGACAGGGGTCGAGGGAACTGAAGCTTTCTTT
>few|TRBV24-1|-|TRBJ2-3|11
CATSDPDTQYF
TGTGCCACCAGTGATCCCGATACGCAGTATTTT